Following are 22 T cell receptor beta chains from one sample sequenced in a study of blood T cell repertoires in COVID-19. The table came from immunoSEQ multiplex PCR; TCRdb's copy has only in-frame clones and leaves some out. This table has about 240,000 clones, roughly 80% appearing once. Sequencing was performed on peripheral blood. These receptors were obtained from a woman aged 18 to 35 with acute or convalescent COVID-19.

The rearrangement uses TRBV19 and TRBJ2-1; a weak D match, TRBD1 (5 bases). This CDR3 region has 15 residues. Germline V gives CDR1 LNHDA, CDR2 SQIVND (reference sequence). The ends were cut back, 6 bases at V and 1 base at J, with 13 bases in the middle. The CDR3: CASRQDRNSYNEQFF. As DNA, the CDR3 is TGTGCCAGTAGACAGGACCGAAATTCCTACAATGAGCAGTTCTTC.

CDR3 loop: CASSSRRRLAPNTGELFF. DNA of the CDR3: TGTGCCAGCAGTTCCAGGAGGAGACTAGCGCCGAACACCGGGGAGCTGTTTTTT. This chain joins TRBV6-2 or TRBV6-3 and TRBJ2-2; TRBD2 aligns across 8 bases. The germline CDR1 and CDR2 sequences are MNHEY and SVGEGT. The CDR3 spans 18 residues. Trimming cost V 4 bases and J 0 bases; bases outside gene matches: 10.

This rearrangement joins TRBV5-1 to TRBJ2-5; 9 bases are shared with TRBD2. In germline, CDR1 is SGHRS, CDR2 YFSETQ. The CDR3 runs 14 residues. The junction had 1 base not matched to a gene; V was cut back by 4 bases and J by 0 bases. The CDR3: CASSRLADQETQYF. In DNA, the CDR3 is TGCGCCAGCAGCAGACTAGCGGACCAAGAGACCCAGTACTTC.

This clone has a single count. The chain recombines TRBV28 with TRBJ2-7; 11 bases agree with TRBD2. The germline gives CDR1 MDHEN, CDR2 SYDVKM. With V trimmed by 6 bases and J by 0 bases, 7 bases remained unmatched. This CDR3 has 16 amino acids. In DNA, the CDR3 is TGTGCCAGCAGCTCCCGACTAGCGGGGACCTCCTACGAGCAGTACTTC. The encoded protein is CASSSRLAGTSYEQYF.

The table lists this clone with a few counts. This rearrangement joins TRBV2 to TRBJ2-7; TRBD2 aligns across 11 bases. This CDR3 comprises 14 residues. Germline V gene sequence: CDR1 SNHLY, CDR2 FYNNEI. The ends lost 7 bases at V and 4 bases at J; junction bases unmatched: 6. The CDR3 sequence: CASTLAGGPYEQYF. DNA of the CDR3: TGTGCCAGCACCTTAGCGGGAGGGCCTTACGAGCAGTACTTC.

This clone was picked up one time. This chain links TRBV5-4 with TRBJ2-7; 9 bases match TRBD1. CDR1 is SGHNT and CDR2 is YYREEE in the germline V gene (reference sequence). This CDR3 contains 15 residues. J lost 1 base, V lost 4 bases, and 6 bases had no gene match. Written as DNA, the CDR3 is TGTGCCAGCAGCGCCGGGACAGGGATTTCCTACGAGCAGTACTTC. Translating gives CASSAGTGISYEQYF.

The CDR3, as DNA: TGTGCCAGCAGTTTAGGGGGACAGCCAACTAATGAAAAACTGTTTTTT. Translated: CASSLGGQPTNEKLFF. The genes are TRBV28 and TRBJ1-4; 7 bases are shared with TRBD1. CDR3 size: 16 residues. J gave up 0 bases and V 2 bases, and 3 bases lay outside the gene matches. CDR1 is MDHEN, CDR2 SYDVKM, per germline.

The rearrangement uses TRBV18 and TRBJ2-2; TRBD1 matches 11 bases. The J segment lost 1 base and the V segment lost 1 base, leaving 2 bases of the junction unmatched. CDR1 and CDR2 from the germline V gene are KGHSH and LQKENI. CDR3 length: 17 residues. The CDR3 DNA reads as TGTGCCAGCTCACCACGCGGGACAGGGGGGAACACCGGGGAGCTGTTTTTT. Amino acid sequence: CASSPRGTGGNTGELFF.

The chain carries TRBV19 and TRBJ2-2; TRBD1 aligns across 7 bases. Germline V gene sequence: CDR1 LNHDA, CDR2 SQIVND (reference sequence). V dropped 4 bases and J dropped 7; count of bases not matched to a gene: 12. The CDR3 contains 16 residues. In DNA, the CDR3 is TGTGCCAGTAGTAAGGCCAGGGGGAGATTAGGCGGGGAGCTGTTTTTT. The encoded protein is CASSKARGRLGGELFF.

The chain couples TRBV5-8 to TRBJ2-1, with 14 bases fitting TRBD2. The CDR3 contains 16 residues. V gave up 3 bases and J gave up 10 bases; unmatched junction bases: 9. Germline lookup yields CDR1 SGHTS and CDR2 YDEGEE. CDR3 protein: CASSSRGTSGSQEQFF. The CDR3 DNA reads as TGTGCCAGCAGCTCCCGGGGGACTAGCGGGAGTCAGGAGCAGTTCTTC.

The chain recombines TRBV6-2 or TRBV6-3 with TRBJ2-1; D ambiguous. CDR3 length: 18 amino acids. Germline-derived CDR1 and CDR2 are MNHEY and SVGEGT. Trimming removed 4 bases from V and 2 bases from J, with 21 bases in between. The CDR3 DNA follows: TGTGCCAGCAGTTCTACCTACTTAACAACCGACACCTACAATGAGCAGTTCTTC. Amino acids: CASSSTYLTTDTYNEQFF.

The gene calls are TRBV7-9 and TRBJ2-1; 8 bases agree with TRBD2. The CDR3 has 14 amino acids. V was clipped by 5 bases and J by 5 bases; unmatched bases: 5. Germline CDR1 and CDR2: SEHNR and FQNEAQ (reference sequence). This CDR3 is CASSAGLVHNEQFF. The CDR3 coding sequence is TGTGCCAGCAGCGCGGGACTAGTACACAATGAGCAGTTCTTC.

The chain employs TRBV5-1 and TRBJ2-4; D is undetermined. The CDR3 is 14 amino acids. Trimming removed 0 bases from V and 0 bases from J, with 4 bases in between. The germline V gene has CDR1 SGHRS and CDR2 YFSETQ. As DNA, the CDR3 is TGCGCCAGCAGCTTGGACGGAGCCAAAAACATTCAGTACTTC. Translating it yields CASSLDGAKNIQYF. Complete variable domain (other parts from reference TRBV5-1 and TRBJ2-4): KAGVTQTPRYLIKTRGQQVTLSCSPISGHRSVSWYQQTPGQGLQFLFEYFSETQRNKGNFPGRFSGRQFSNSRSEMNVSTLELGDSALYLCASSLDGAKNIQYFGAGTRLSVL.

The chain has TRBV5-6 and TRBJ1-5; D possibly corresponds to TRBD1 (5 bases). CDR1 and CDR2 (germline): SGHDT, YYEEEE. The CDR3 runs 15 residues. V shed 2 bases and J shed 2 bases, with 11 bases lying between them. CDR3 DNA: TGTGCCAGCAGCTTCAGGGCCTCGGGCAATCAGCCCCAGCATTTT. This encodes CASSFRASGNQPQHF. The full variable domain, with the rest looked up from reference TRBV5-6 and TRBJ1-5, is DAGVTQSPTHLIKTRGQQVTLRCSPKSGHDTVSWYQQALGQGPQFIFQYYEEEERQRGNFPDRFSGHQFPNYSSELNVNALLLGDSALYLCASSFRASGNQPQHFGDGTRLSIL.

The chain links TRBV13 to TRBJ1-4, with 11 nucleotides matching TRBD1. Losses at the gene ends were 4 bases for V and 7 bases for J; bases not matched to a gene: 8. The CDR3 is 16 residues long. Germline values: CDR1 PRHDT, CDR2 FYEKMQ (reference sequence). The CDR3 DNA sequence: TGTGCCAGCAGCTACACATTGGGACAGGGGGGTGAAAAACTGTTTTTT. Its protein is CASSYTLGQGGEKLFF.

The chain has TRBV7-3 and TRBJ1-2, with D perhaps TRBD1 (6 bases). Deletions cut 2 bases from V and 4 bases from J, with 17 bases between. The CDR3 extends over 16 amino acids. CDR1 SGHTA and CDR2 FQGTGA come from the germline V gene. DNA for the CDR3: TGTGCCAGCAGCTTATTCCCGCCAGGGGCCGGCTATGGCTACACCTTC. This codes for CASSLFPPGAGYGYTF.

This rearrangement joins TRBV4-3 to TRBJ2-5; 7 bases match TRBD2. The CDR3 loop spans 17 amino acids. The J segment lost 5 bases and the V segment lost 1 base, leaving 13 bases of the junction unmatched. CDR1 LGHNA and CDR2 YSLEER come from the germline V gene. In DNA form, the CDR3 reads TGCGCCAGCAGCCAAGGGGCCTTCGCGGGAGAGGATGAGACCCAGTACTTC. This translates into CASSQGAFAGEDETQYF.

The chain uses TRBV7-2 and TRBJ1-1; the match to TRBD1 covers 7 bases. V was clipped by 5 bases and J by 5 bases; unmatched bases: 5. The CDR3 has 13 amino acids. Germline V gives CDR1 SGHTA, CDR2 FQGNSA. This CDR3 reads CASSTQGYTEAFF. The CDR3 DNA follows: TGTGCCAGCAGCACACAGGGGTATACTGAAGCTTTCTTT.

The chain has TRBV6-2 or TRBV6-3 and TRBJ2-7, with no clear D. Germline V gives CDR1 MNHEY, CDR2 SVGEGT. The V and J ends lost 8 bases and 6 bases respectively, with 14 bases between them. This CDR3 is 12 amino acids long. The CDR3 protein is CASGQPRFEQYF. In nucleotides, the CDR3 is TGTGCCAGCGGCCAGCCCCGTTTCGAGCAGTACTTC.

The rearrangement uses TRBV5-6 and TRBJ2-7; 7 bases are shared with TRBD1. J lost 12 bases, V lost 6 bases, and 12 bases had no gene match. CDR1 is SGHDT and CDR2 is YYEEEE in the germline V gene. The CDR3 is 12 amino acids. The CDR3 region has the DNA TGTGCCAGCAAAAAATCCGGACAGGTCATGTACTTC. Translated, it gives CASKKSGQVMYF.

The V call is TRBV11-2, the J call TRBJ2-1, with 14 bases lining up with TRBD2. The V and J ends lost 4 bases and 0 bases, in that order; junction bases with no gene match: 8. The CDR3 runs 19 residues. Germline CDR1 and CDR2: SGHAT and FQNNGV. The CDR3 loop reads CASSSTWTSGRSSYNEQFF. The CDR3 nucleotides are TGTGCCAGCAGCTCTACCTGGACTAGCGGGAGGAGCTCCTACAATGAGCAGTTCTTC. The whole variable domain, filled in from reference TRBV11-2 and TRBJ2-1, reads EAGVAQSPRYKIIEKRQSVAFWCNPISGHATLYWYQQILGQGPKLLIQFQNNGVVDDSQLPKDRFSAERLKGVDSTLKIQPAKLEDSAVYLCASSSTWTSGRSSYNEQFFGPGTRLTVL.

As for this clone: The junction departs from the called germline gene at one end, perhaps through a read error. The chain couples TRBV27 to TRBJ2-1; TRBD2 agrees at 11 bases. Germline CDR1 and CDR2: MNHEY and SMNVEV (reference sequence). This CDR3 comprises 12 residues. The CDR3 protein is CASSLSSGLAVF. CDR3 DNA sequence: TGTGCCAGCAGTTTATCTTCGGGACTAGCGGTCTTC.